This T cell receptor (beta chain) was identified during a study of T cell changes during pregnancy in multiple sclerosis. Trimming left V 3 bases short and J 4 bases short, with 10 bases between. This CDR3 is built from 13 residues. The germline V gene encodes CDR1 GTSNPN and CDR2 SVGIG (reference sequence). This clone was seen more than once but under ten times. Distinct nucleotide sequences in the sample also encode this CDR3. Profiled with immunoSEQ multiplex PCR; TCRdb holds only in-frame clones, not every one. The sample has 90,000 to 100,000 clones, 80% to 95% seen once. This specimen consisted of peripheral blood, obtained in the first trimester of pregnancy. The chain recombines TRBV30 with TRBJ1-5; D perhaps matches TRBD1 (5 bases). The receptor comes from a female donor with multiple sclerosis, enrolled in a pregnancy study. This CDR3 is CAWSGGTNQPQHF. The CDR3 DNA reads TGTGCCTGGAGCGGGGGGACTAATCAGCCCCAGCATTTT.